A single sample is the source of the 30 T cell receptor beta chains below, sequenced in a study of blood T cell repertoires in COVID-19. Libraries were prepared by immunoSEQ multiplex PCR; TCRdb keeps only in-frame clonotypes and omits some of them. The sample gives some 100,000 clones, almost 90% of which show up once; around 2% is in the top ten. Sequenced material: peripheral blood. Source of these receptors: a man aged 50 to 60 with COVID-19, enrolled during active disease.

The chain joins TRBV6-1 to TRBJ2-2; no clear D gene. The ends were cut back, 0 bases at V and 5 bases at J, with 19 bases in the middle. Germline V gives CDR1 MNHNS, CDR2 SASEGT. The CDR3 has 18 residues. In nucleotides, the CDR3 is TGTGCCAGCAGTGAAGCGAAAGGTATGAGGCTGAGGACCGGGGAGCTGTTTTTT. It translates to CASSEAKGMRLRTGELFF.

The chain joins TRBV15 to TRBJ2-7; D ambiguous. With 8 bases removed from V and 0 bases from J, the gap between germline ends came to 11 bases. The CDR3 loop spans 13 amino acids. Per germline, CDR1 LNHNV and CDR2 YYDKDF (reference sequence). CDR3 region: CATRSADSYEQYF. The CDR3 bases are TGTGCCACCCGATCGGCGGACTCCTACGAGCAGTACTTC.

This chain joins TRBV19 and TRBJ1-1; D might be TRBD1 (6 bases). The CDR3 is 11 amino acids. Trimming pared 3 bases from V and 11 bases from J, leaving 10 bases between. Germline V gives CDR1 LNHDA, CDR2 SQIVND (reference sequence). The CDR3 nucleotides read TGTGCCAGTAGTATGTTGGGGGCGGCTTTCTTT. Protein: CASSMLGAAFF.

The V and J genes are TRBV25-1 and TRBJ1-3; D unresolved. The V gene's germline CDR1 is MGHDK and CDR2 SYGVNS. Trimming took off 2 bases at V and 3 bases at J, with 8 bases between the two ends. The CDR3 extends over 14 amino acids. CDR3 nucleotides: TGTGCCAGCAGTGAACAGGTTTATGGAAACACCATATATTTT. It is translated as CASSEQVYGNTIYF.

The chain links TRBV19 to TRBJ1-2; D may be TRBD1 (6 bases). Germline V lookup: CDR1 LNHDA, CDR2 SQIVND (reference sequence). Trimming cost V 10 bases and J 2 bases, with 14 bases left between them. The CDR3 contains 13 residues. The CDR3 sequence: CATADSSNYGYTF. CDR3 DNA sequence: TGTGCCACTGCGGACAGTTCCAACTATGGCTACACCTTC.

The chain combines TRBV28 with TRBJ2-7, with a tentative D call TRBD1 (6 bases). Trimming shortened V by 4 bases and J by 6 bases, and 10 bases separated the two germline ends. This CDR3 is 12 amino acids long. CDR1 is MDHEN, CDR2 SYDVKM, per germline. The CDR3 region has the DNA TGTGCCAGCAGTTCGAACAGGGTCGAGCAGTACTTC. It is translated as CASSSNRVEQYF.

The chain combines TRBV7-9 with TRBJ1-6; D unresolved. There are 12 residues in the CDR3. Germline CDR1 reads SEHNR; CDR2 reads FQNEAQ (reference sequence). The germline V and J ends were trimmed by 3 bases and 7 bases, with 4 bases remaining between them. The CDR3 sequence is CASSLRNSPLHF. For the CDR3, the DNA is TGTGCCAGCAGCTTGCGAAATTCACCCCTCCACTTT.

The CDR3 here is CSVQGFSYGYTF. CDR3 in DNA: TGCAGCGTCCAGGGATTCAGCTATGGCTACACCTTC. J is TRBJ1-2 and V is TRBV29-1; D perhaps matches TRBD1 (5 bases). The V end was cut by 6 bases, the J end by 4 bases, with 12 bases between. There are 12 residues in the CDR3. Germline V gene lookup returns CDR1 SQVTM and CDR2 ANQGSEA. The variable domain in full, with the rest retrieved from reference TRBV29-1 and TRBJ1-2, is SAVISQKPSRDICQRGTSLTIQCQVDSQVTMMFWYRQQPGQSLTLIATANQGSEATYESGFVIDKFPISRPNLTFSTLTVSNMSPEDSSIYLCSVQGFSYGYTFGSGTRLTVV.

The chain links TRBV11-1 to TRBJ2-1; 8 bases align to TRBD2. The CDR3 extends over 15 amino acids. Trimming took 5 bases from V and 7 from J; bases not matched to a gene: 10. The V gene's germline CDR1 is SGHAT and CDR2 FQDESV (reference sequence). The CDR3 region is CASSRSGGRLNEQFF. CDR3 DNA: TGTGCCAGCAGCCGCAGCGGGGGCAGGTTAAATGAGCAGTTCTTC.

The CDR3 region is CASRGQAISYEQYF. DNA of the CDR3: TGTGCCAGTAGAGGACAGGCGATCTCCTACGAGCAGTACTTC. The chain uses TRBV19 and TRBJ2-7, with 7 bases identical to TRBD1. With 6 bases clipped from V and 0 bases from J, the junction kept 5 bases outside the gene matches. Looked up from germline, CDR1 is LNHDA and CDR2 is SQIVND (reference sequence). The CDR3 loop spans 14 amino acids.

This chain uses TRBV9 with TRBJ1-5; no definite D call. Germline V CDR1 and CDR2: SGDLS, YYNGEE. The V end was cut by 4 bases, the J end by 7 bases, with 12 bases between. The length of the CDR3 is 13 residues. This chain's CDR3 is CASSPHGRQPQHF. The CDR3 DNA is TGTGCCAGCAGCCCGCATGGCAGGCAGCCCCAGCATTTT.

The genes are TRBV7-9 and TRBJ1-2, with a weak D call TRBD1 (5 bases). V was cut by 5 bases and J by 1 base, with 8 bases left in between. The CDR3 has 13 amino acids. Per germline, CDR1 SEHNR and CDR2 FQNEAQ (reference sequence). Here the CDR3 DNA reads TGTGCCAGCAGCGAGACAGTTAACTATGGCTACACCTTC. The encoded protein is CASSETVNYGYTF.

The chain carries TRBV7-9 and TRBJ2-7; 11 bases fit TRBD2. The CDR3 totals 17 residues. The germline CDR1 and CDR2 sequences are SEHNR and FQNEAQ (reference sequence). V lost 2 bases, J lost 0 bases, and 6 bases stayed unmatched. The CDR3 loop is CASSLLAGGISSYEQYF. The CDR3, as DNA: TGTGCCAGCAGCTTACTAGCGGGGGGAATCAGCTCCTACGAGCAGTACTTC. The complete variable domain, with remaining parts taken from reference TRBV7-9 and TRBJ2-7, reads DTGVSQNPRHKITKRGQNVTFRCDPISEHNRLYWYRQTLGQGPEFLTYFQNEAQLEKSRLLSDRFSAERPKGSFSTLEIQRTEQGDSAMYLCASSLLAGGISSYEQYFGPGTRLTVT.

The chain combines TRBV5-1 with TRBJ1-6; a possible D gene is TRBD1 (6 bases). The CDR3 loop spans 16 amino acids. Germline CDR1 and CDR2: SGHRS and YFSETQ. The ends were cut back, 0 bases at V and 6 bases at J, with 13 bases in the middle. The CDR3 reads CASSLASGQANSPLHF. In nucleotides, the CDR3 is TGCGCCAGCAGCTTGGCCTCGGGACAAGCTAATTCACCCCTCCACTTT.

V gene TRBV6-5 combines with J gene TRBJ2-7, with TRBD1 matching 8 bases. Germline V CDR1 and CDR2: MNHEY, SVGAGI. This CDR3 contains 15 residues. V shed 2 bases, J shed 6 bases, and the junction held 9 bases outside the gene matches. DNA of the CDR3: TGTGCCAGCAGTTACACTCAGGGGGCAACGGGCGAGCAGTACTTC. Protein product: CASSYTQGATGEQYF.

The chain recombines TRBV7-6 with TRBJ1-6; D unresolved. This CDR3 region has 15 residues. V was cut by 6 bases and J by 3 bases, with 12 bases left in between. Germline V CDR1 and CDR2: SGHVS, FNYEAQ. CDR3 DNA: TGTGCCAGCAGACCGAGGCCGGACTATAATTCACCCCTCCACTTT. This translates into CASRPRPDYNSPLHF.

This CDR3 is CASSPGQGIRSPLHF. Here the CDR3 DNA reads TGTGCCAGCTCACCGGGACAGGGGATTAGATCACCCCTCCACTTT. The chain couples TRBV18 to TRBJ1-6; TRBD1 matches 10 bases. Trimming took 3 bases from V and 10 from J; bases not matched to a gene: 6. The CDR3 runs to 15 residues. CDR1 is KGHSH and CDR2 is LQKENI in the germline V gene.

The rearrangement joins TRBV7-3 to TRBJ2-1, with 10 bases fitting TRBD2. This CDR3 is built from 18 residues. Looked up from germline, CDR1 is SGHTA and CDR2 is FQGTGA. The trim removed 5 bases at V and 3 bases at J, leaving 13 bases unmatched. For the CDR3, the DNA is TGTGCCAGCAGCCCTTACGGTCTAGCGGGGGACATCTACAATGAGCAGTTCTTC. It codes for CASSPYGLAGDIYNEQFF.

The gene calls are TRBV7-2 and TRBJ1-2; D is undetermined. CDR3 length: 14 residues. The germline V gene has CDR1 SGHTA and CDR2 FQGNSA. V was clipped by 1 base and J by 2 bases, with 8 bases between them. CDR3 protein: CASSLGRGNYGYTF. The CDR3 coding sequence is TGTGCCAGCAGCTTAGGACGGGGAAACTATGGCTACACCTTC.

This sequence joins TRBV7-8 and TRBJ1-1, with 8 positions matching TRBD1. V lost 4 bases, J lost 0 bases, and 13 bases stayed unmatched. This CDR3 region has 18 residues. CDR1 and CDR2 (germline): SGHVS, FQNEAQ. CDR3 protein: CASSYSPPGTGLNTEAFF. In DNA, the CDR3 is TGTGCCAGCAGCTACTCCCCCCCGGGGACAGGACTGAACACTGAAGCTTTCTTT. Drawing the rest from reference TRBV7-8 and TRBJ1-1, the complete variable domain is GAGVSQSPRYKVAKRGQDVALRCDPISGHVSLFWYQQALGQGPEFLTYFQNEAQLDKSGLPSDRFFAERPEGSVSTLKIQRTQQEDSAVYLCASSYSPPGTGLNTEAFFGQGTRLTVV.

In DNA form, the CDR3 reads TGTGCCAGCAGACCGGGGACAGGGAGGCACGAGCAGTACTTC. Translating gives CASRPGTGRHEQYF. V is TRBV28 and J is TRBJ2-7; TRBD1 aligns across 9 bases. The CDR3 is 14 residues long. After removal of 6 bases from V and 5 bases from J, the junction contained 8 bases not matched to a gene. Germline-derived CDR1 and CDR2 are MDHEN and SYDVKM.

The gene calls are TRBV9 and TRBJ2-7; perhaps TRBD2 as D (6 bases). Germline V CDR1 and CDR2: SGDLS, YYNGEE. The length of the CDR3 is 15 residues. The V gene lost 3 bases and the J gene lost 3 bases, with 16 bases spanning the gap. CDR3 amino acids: CASSGGDRSLYEQYF. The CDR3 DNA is TGTGCCAGCAGCGGCGGGGACCGTTCACTCTACGAGCAGTACTTC.

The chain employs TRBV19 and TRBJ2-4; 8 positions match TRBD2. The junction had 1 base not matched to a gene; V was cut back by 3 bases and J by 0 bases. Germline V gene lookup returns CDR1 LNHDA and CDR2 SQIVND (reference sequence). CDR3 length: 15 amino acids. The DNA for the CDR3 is TGTGCCAGTAGTATCGCGGGGGGAGCCAAAAACATTCAGTACTTC. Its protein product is CASSIAGGAKNIQYF.

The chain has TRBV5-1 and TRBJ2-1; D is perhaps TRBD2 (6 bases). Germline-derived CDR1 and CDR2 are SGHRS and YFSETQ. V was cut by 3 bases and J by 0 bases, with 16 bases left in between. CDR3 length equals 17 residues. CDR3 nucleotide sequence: TGCGCCAGCAGCTCATACCACCGGGACTTCTCCTACAATGAGCAGTTCTTC. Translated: CASSSYHRDFSYNEQFF.

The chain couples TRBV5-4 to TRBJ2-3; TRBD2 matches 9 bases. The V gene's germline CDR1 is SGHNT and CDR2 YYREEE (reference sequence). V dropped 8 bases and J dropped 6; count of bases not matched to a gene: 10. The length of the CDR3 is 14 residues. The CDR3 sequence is CASGRGAGGDTQYF. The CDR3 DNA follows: TGTGCCAGTGGCCGAGGGGCGGGGGGGGATACGCAGTATTTT.

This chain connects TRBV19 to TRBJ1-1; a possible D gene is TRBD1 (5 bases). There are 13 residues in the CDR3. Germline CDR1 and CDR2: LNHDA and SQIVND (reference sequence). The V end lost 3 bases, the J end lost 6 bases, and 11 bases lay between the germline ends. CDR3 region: CASSIRPGAEAFF. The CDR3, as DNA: TGTGCCAGTAGTATCCGGCCGGGGGCTGAAGCTTTCTTT.

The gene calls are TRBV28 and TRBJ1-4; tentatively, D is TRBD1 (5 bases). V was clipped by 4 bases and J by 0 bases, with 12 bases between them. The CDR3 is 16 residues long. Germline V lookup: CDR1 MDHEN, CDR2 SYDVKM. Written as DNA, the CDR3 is TGTGCCAGCAGTTACGCAGGGCAGGCAACTAATGAAAAACTGTTTTTT. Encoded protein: CASSYAGQATNEKLFF.

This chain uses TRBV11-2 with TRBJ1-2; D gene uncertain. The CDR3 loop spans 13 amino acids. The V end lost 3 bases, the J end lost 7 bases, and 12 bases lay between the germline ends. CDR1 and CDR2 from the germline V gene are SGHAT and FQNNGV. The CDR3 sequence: CASSLPSTAGYTF. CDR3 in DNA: TGTGCCAGCAGCTTGCCGTCAACTGCTGGCTACACCTTC.

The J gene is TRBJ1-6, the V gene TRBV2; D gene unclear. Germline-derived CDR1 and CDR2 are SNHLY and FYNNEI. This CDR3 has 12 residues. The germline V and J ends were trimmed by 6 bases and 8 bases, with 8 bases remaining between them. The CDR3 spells CASRSTDSPLHF. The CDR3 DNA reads TGTGCCAGCAGATCCACTGATTCACCCCTCCACTTT.

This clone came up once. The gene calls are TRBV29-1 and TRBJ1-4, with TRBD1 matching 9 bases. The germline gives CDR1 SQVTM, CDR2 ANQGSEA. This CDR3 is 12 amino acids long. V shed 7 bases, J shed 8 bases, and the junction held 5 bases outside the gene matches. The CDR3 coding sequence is TGCAGCGCGGACAGGGGCGGAGAAAAACTGTTTTTT. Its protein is CSADRGGEKLFF.